The rows below give T cell receptor beta chains drawn from one sample of a study of identical twins. Via MiXCR, TCRdb re-called the 5' RACE reads, giving one row per CDR3 protein. The sample comprises about 280,000 distinct CDR3 sequences, more than 6.5% of which are singletons, and 2.1% rests with the top ten. The same data also contributed to another study, on yellow fever vaccine responses in identical twins.

The material sequenced was memory (CD45RO+) T cells sorted from blood. These receptors all come from a woman aged 18-29 years in good health. CDR3s include the opening cysteine and the closing phenylalanine or tryptophan. D genes are given only for firm matches. For some rows the clone size is stated as once, few or many, or as a class when expanded; others skip it.

v_call	j_call	clone_size	d_call	cdr3_aa	cdr3_nt
TRBV5-1	TRBJ2-5	few	NA	CASSRGPEETQYF	TGCGCCAGCAGCCGAGGGCCCGAAGAGACCCAGTACTTC
TRBV20-1	TRBJ2-3	few	NA	CSAPPGAVLSDTQYF	TGCAGTGCGCCGCCGGGGGCGGTACTGTCAGATACGCAGTATTTT
TRBV11-2	TRBJ2-2	NA	NA	CASSTGALPTGELFF	TGTGCCAGCAGCACCGGTGCCCTCCCTACCGGGGAGCTGTTTTTT
TRBV28	TRBJ2-1	few	TRBD2	CASSLPPGLAETPSYNEQFF	TGTGCCAGCAGTTTACCGCCGGGACTAGCGGAGACCCCTTCCTACAATGAGCAGTTCTTC
TRBV28	TRBJ2-1	NA	NA	CASSFSGASNNEQFF	TGTGCCAGCAGTTTTTCCGGGGCGAGTAACAATGAGCAGTTCTTC
TRBV3-1	TRBJ2-1	few	TRBD2	CASSQGSSGYNEQFF	TGTGCCAGCAGCCAAGGGTCTAGCGGCTACAATGAGCAGTTCTTC
TRBV24-1	TRBJ2-1	few	TRBD2	CATQAGGVGEQFF	TGTGCCACACAAGCGGGAGGCGTAGGTGAGCAGTTCTTC
TRBV28	TRBJ2-1	many	TRBD2	CASSLPGGVGLNEQFF	TGTGCCAGCAGTTTACCCGGGGGGGTTGGTCTCAATGAGCAGTTCTTC
TRBV12-3/TRBV12-4	TRBJ1-2	many	NA	CASSFTGIAGGYTF	TGTGCCAGCAGTTTTACGGGGATCGCTGGTGGCTACACCTTC
TRBV6-1	TRBJ2-2	many	TRBD1	CASSETGGIAELFF	TGTGCCAGCAGCGAGACAGGGGGTATTGCGGAGCTGTTTTTT
TRBV12-3/TRBV12-4	TRBJ2-7	few	NA	CASSLGRQEPTYF	TGTGCCAGCAGTTTAGGGCGACAGGAGCCGACGTACTTC
TRBV28	TRBJ2-1	NA	TRBD1	CASSGDRAPFRYNEQFF	TGTGCCAGCAGTGGGGACAGGGCACCGTTTAGGTACAATGAGCAGTTCTTC
TRBV7-2	TRBJ2-3	few	TRBD2	CASKGGAGYTQYF	TGTGCCAGCAAGGGAGGGGCAGGGTATACGCAGTATTTT
TRBV9	TRBJ2-1	NA	TRBD2	CASSETPTSKHEQFF	TGTGCCAGCAGCGAGACACCGACTAGCAAGCATGAGCAGTTCTTC
TRBV29-1	TRBJ1-1	few	NA	CSAYLEAGTEAFF	TGCAGCGCCTACTTGGAGGCGGGCACTGAAGCTTTCTTT
TRBV2	TRBJ1-6	NA	NA	CASSEYGTSNSPLHF	TGTGCCAGCAGTGAATACGGGACAAGCAATTCACCCCTCCACTTT
TRBV7-9	TRBJ2-3	NA	NA	CASSPEGPDTQYF	TGTGCCAGCAGCCCAGAGGGGCCAGATACGCAGTATTTT
TRBV5-1	TRBJ2-7	many	TRBD2	CASSSTLAGGAYEQYF	TGCGCCAGCAGCTCTACGCTAGCGGGAGGTGCCTACGAGCAGTACTTC
TRBV5-1	TRBJ2-1	many	NA	CASSLVKANNEQFF	TGCGCCAGCAGCTTGGTTAAGGCTAACAATGAGCAGTTCTTC
TRBV2	TRBJ2-3	many	NA	CASGSTDTQYF	TGTGCCAGCGGCTCCACAGATACGCAGTATTTT
TRBV4-1	TRBJ1-2	many	NA	CASSQYAGGNYGYTF	TGCGCCAGCAGCCAGTATGCCGGGGGCAACTATGGCTACACCTTC
TRBV7-9	TRBJ1-4	few	NA	CASTLGGDNEKLFF	TGTGCCAGCACCTTGGGAGGGGATAATGAAAAACTGTTTTTT
TRBV29-1	TRBJ2-2	many	NA	CSVQPARGGELFF	TGCAGCGTTCAACCCGCCAGGGGCGGGGAGCTGTTTTTT
TRBV5-1	TRBJ2-3	many	NA	CASSFSGATDTQYF	TGCGCCAGCAGCTTCTCGGGAGCAACGGATACGCAGTATTTT
TRBV28	TRBJ2-6	few	NA	CASSSPDILMLAGANVLTF	TGTGCCAGCAGTTCTCCGGACATCTTAATGCTCGCGGGGGCCAACGTCCTGACTTTC
TRBV19	TRBJ2-1	NA	NA	CASSIVSVRNEQFF	TGTGCCAGTAGTATAGTCAGCGTTCGCAATGAGCAGTTCTTC
TRBV5-1	TRBJ2-1	many	TRBD2	CASSPGLVSYNEQFF	TGCGCCAGCAGCCCCGGACTAGTTTCCTACAATGAGCAGTTCTTC
TRBV7-9	TRBJ1-1	many	TRBD1	CAGRDQGASTEAFF	TGTGCCGGCCGTGATCAGGGGGCGAGCACTGAAGCTTTCTTT
TRBV29-1	TRBJ2-5	many	NA	CSVWSGFEETQYF	TGCAGCGTTTGGTCCGGGTTCGAAGAGACCCAGTACTTC
TRBV24-1	TRBJ2-1	many	NA	CATSLVSNEQFF	TGTGCCACCAGTTTGGTGAGCAATGAGCAGTTCTTC
TRBV7-2	TRBJ2-2	few	TRBD1	CASSSGIWTGNTGELFF	TGTGCCAGCAGTTCTGGAATCTGGACAGGGAACACCGGGGAGCTGTTTTTT
TRBV20-1	TRBJ2-3	NA	NA	CCARDQARQSTDTQYF	TGCTGTGCTAGAGATCAAGCGCGGCAAAGCACAGATACGCAGTATTTT
TRBV28	TRBJ2-5	NA	TRBD2	CASRHRGGKETQYF	TGTGCCAGCAGACATCGGGGGGGCAAAGAGACCCAGTACTTC
TRBV3-1	TRBJ2-1	many	TRBD2	CASSQRLAGYNEQFF	TGTGCCAGCAGCCAAAGACTAGCGGGGTACAATGAGCAGTTCTTC